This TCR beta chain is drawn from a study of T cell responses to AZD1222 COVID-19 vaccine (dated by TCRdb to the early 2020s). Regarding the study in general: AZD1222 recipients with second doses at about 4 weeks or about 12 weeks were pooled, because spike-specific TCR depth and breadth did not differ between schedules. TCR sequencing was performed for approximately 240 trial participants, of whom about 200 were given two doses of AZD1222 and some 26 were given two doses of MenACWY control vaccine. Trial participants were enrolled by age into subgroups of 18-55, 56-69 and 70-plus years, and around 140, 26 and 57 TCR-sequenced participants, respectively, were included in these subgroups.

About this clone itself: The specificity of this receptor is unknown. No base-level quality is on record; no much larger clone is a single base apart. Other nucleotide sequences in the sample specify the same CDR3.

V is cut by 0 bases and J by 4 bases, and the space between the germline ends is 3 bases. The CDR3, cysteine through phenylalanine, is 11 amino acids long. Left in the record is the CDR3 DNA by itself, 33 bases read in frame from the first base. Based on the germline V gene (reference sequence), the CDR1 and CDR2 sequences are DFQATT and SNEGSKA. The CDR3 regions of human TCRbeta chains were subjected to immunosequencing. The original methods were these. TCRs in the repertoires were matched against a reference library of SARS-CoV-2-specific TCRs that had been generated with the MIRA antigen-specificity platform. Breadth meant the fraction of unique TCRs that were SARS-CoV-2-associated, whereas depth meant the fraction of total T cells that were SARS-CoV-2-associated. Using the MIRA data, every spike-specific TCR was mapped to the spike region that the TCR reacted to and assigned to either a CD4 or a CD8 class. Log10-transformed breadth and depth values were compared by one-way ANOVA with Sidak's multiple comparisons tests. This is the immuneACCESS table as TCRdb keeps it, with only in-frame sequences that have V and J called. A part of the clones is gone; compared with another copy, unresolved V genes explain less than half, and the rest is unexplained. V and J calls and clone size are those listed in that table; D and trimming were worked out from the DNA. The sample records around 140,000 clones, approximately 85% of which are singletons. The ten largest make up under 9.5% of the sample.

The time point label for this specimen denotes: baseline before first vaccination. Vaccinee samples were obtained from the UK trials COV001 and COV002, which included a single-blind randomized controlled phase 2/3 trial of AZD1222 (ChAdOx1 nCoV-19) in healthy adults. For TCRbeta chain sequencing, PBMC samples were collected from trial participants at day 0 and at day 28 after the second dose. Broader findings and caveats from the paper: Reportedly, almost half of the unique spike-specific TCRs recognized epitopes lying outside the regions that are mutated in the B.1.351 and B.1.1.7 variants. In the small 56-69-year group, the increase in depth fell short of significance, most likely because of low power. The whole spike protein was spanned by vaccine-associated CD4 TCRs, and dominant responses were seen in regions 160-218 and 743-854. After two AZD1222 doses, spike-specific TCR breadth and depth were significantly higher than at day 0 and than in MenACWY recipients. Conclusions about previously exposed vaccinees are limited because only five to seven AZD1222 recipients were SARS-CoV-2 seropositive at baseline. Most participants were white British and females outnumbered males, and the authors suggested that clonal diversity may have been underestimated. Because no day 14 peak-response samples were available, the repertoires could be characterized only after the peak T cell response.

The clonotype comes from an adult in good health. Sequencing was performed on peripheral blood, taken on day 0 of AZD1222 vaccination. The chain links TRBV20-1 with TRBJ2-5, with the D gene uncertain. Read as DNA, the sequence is TGCAGTGCTAGAGATCGAGAGACCCAGTACTTC. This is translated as CSARDRETQYF.